This TCR beta chain was recorded in a study of cytomegalovirus exposure and HLA in healthy donors. About the study: T cells numbering about 180 million yielded more than 100 million unique TCR beta sequences in an earlier analysis. Study findings and constraints: Certain sequence variants were highly shared and formed a cluster, and this cluster was likely a sequencing artifact. Specific recognition of CMV antigens was confirmed in vitro for a few chains (all CMV-associated).

Remarks on this clone: Its cognate antigen is unknown.

Primers: 60 Vbeta forward and 13 Jbeta reverse. Method: immunoSEQ multiplex PCR; TCRdb's copy keeps in-frame clones and lacks some. This sample's table has tens of thousands of clones. This CDR3 has 18 residues. Germline CDR1 SGHRS, CDR2 YFSETQ. Trimming removed 4 bases from V and 8 bases from J; junction bases left unmatched: 16. Sequencing used PBMCs. The gene calls are TRBV5-1 and TRBJ2-1, with TRBD2 matching 12 bases. This sequence was found in a woman between 25 and 40 years old in good health and CMV-seronegative. The CDR3 reads CASSLPTTSGSPRDEQFF. For the CDR3, the DNA is TGCGCCAGCAGCCTGCCGACGACTAGCGGGAGCCCCCGGGATGAGCAGTTCTTC. The full variable domain, in which reference TRBV5-1 and TRBJ2-1 provide the parts outside the CDR3, is KAGVTQTPRYLIKTRGQQVTLSCSPISGHRSVSWYQQTPGQGLQFLFEYFSETQRNKGNFPGRFSGRQFSNSRSEMNVSTLELGDSALYLCASSLPTTSGSPRDEQFFGPGTRLTVL.